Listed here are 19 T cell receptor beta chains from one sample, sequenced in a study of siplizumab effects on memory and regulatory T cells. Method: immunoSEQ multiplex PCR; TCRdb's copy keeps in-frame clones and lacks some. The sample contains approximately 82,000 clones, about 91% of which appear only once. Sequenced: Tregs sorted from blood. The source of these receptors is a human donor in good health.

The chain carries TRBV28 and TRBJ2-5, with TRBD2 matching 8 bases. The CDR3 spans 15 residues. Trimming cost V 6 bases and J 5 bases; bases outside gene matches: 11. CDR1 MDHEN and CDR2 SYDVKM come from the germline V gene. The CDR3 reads CASSLAGGAWETQYF. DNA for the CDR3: TGTGCCAGCAGCTTGGCCGGGGGGGCGTGGGAGACCCAGTACTTC.

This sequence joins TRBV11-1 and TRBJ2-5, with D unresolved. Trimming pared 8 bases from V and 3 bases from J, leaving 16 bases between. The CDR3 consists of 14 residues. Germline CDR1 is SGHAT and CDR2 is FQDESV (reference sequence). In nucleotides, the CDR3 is TGTGCCAGCGCCTCGATCTTAGGAGAAGAGACCCAGTACTTC. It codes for CASASILGEETQYF.

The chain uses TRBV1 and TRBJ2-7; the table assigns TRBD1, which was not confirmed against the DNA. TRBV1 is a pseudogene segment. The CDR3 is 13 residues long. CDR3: CTSSQDRYYEQYF. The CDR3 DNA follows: TGCACCAGCAGCCAGGACAGGTACTACGAGCAGTACTTC.

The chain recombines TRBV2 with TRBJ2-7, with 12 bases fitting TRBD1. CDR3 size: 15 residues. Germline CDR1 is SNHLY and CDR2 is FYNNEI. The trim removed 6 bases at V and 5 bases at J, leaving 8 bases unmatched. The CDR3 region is CASSYMGQGADEQYF. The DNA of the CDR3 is TGTGCCAGCAGCTATATGGGACAGGGGGCGGACGAGCAGTACTTC.

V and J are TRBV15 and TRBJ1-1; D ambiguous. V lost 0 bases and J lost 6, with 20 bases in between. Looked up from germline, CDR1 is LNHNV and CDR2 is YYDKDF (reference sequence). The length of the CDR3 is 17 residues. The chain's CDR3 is CATSRDRIEGRWSEAFF. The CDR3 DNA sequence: TGTGCCACCAGCAGAGATCGAATTGAGGGCCGGTGGTCTGAAGCTTTCTTT.

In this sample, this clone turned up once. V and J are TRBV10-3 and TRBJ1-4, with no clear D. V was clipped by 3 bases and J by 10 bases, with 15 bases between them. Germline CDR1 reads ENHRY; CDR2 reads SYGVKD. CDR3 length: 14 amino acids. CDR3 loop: CAISDEETAGKLFF. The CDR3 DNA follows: TGTGCCATCAGTGATGAGGAAACCGCCGGAAAACTGTTTTTT.

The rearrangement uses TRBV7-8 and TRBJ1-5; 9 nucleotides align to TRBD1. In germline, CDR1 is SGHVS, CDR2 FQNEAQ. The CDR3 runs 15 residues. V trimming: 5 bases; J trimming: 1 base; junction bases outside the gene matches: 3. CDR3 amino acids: CASSRTGVSNQPQHF. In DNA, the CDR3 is TGTGCCAGCAGCCGGACAGGGGTGAGCAATCAGCCCCAGCATTTT.

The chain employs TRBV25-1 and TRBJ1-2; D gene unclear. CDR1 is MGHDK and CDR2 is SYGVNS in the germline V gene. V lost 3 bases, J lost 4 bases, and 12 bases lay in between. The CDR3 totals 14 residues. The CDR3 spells CASSDSALVYGYTF. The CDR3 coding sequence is TGTGCCAGCAGTGACTCCGCCCTAGTCTATGGCTACACCTTC.

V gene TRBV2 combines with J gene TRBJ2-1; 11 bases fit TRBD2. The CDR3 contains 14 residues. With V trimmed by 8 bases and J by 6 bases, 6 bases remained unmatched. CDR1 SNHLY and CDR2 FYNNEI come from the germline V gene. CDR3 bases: TGTGCCAGCGTAGCGGGGGGGCCGTTCAATGAGCAGTTCTTC. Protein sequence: CASVAGGPFNEQFF.

As DNA, the CDR3 is TGCGCCAGCAGTCGTTATCTTACCGGGACAGGAGCGAACGAGCAGTACTTC. It specifies CASSRYLTGTGANEQYF. The chain combines TRBV4-3 with TRBJ2-7; 8 bases are a match to TRBD1. Looked up from germline, CDR1 is LGHNA and CDR2 is YSLEER. The CDR3 is 17 residues long. Trimming at V came to 6 bases and at J to 5 bases, leaving 18 bases not matched to a gene.

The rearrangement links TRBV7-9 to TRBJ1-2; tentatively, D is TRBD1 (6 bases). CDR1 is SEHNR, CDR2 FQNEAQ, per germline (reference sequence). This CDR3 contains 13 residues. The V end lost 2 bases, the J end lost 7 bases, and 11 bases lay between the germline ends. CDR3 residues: CASSLTVRGGYTF. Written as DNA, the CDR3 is TGTGCCAGCAGCTTAACGGTCAGGGGTGGCTACACCTTC.

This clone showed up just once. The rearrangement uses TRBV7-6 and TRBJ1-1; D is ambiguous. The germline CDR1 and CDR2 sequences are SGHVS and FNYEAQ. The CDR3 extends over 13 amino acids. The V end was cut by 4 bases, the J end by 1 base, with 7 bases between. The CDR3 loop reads CASSSLPNTEAFF. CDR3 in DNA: TGTGCCAGCAGCTCCCTCCCGAACACTGAAGCTTTCTTT.

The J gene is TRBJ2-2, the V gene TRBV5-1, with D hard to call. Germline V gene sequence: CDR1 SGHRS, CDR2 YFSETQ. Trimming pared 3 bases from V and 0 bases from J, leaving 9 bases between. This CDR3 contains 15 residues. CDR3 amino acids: CASSWTDPNTGELFF. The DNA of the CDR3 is TGCGCCAGCAGCTGGACCGACCCGAACACCGGGGAGCTGTTTTTT.

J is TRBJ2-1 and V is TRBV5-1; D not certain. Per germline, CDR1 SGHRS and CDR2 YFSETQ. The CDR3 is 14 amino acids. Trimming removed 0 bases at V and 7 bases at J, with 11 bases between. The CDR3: CASSLGGPANEQFF. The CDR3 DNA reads TGCGCCAGCAGCTTGGGTGGTCCCGCGAATGAGCAGTTCTTC.

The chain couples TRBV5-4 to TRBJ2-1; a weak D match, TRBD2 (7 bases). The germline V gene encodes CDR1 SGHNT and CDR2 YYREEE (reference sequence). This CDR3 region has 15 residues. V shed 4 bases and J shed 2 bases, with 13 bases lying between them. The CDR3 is CASSLPGGPYNEQFF. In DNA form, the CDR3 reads TGTGCCAGCAGCCTTCCGGGGGGCCCCTACAATGAGCAGTTCTTC.

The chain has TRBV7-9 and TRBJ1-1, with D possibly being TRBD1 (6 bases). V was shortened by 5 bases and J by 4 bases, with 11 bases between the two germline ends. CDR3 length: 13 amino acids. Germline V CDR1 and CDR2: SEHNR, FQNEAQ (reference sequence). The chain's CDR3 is CASSRQGGTEAFF. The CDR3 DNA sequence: TGTGCCAGCAGCCGACAAGGGGGCACTGAAGCTTTCTTT.

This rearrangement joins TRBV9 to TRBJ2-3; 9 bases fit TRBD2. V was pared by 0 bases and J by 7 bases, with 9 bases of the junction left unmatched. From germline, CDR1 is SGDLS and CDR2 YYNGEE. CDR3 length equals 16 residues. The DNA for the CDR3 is TGTGCCAGCAGCGTAGATTCGCGGGGGGGCGGATATACGCAGTATTTT. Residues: CASSVDSRGGGYTQYF. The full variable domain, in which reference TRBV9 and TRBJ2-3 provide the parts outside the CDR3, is DSGVTQTPKHLITATGQRVTLRCSPRSGDLSVYWYQQSLDQGLQFLIQYYNGEERAKGNILERFSAQQFPDLHSELNLSSLELGDSALYFCASSVDSRGGGYTQYFGPGTRLTVL.

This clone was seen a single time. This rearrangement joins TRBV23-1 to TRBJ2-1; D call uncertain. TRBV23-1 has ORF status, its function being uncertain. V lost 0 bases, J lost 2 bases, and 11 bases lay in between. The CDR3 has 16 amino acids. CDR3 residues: CASSQSERHTYNEQFF. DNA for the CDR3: TGCGCCAGCAGTCAATCGGAGCGACATACCTACAATGAGCAGTTCTTC.

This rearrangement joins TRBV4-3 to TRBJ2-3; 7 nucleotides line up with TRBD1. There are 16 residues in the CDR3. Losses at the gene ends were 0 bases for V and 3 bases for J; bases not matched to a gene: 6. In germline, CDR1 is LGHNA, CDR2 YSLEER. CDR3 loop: CASSQDLGQRTDTQYF. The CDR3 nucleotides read TGCGCCAGCAGCCAAGATCTGGGACAGCGGACAGATACGCAGTATTTT.